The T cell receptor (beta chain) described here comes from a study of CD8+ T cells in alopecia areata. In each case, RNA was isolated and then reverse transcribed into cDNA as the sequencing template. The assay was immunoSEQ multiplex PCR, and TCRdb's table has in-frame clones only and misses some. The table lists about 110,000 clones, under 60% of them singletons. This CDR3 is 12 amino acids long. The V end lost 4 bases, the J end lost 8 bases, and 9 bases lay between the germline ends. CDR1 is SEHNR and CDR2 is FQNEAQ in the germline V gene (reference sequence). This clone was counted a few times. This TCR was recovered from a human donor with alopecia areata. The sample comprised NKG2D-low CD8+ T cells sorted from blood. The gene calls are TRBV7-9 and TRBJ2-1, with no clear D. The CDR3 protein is CASSWKGHEQFF. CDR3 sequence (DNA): TGTGCCAGCAGCTGGAAAGGACATGAGCAGTTCTTC.